The 32 T cell receptor beta chains given below trace back to one sample, sequenced in a study of post-analysis software for immune sequencing data. Study observations and caveats: A handful of TRBV segments, including TRBV5-6, TRBV5-1 and TRBV20-1, were more frequent in patients than controls.

What these receptors recognize is not known. Tagging with unique molecular identifiers was a feature of the TCR beta cDNA libraries. One entry per CDR3 protein, called by TCRdb with MiXCR from the PCR reads. The profile shows about 540,000 distinct CDR3 sequences, around a third of them singletons. The sequenced sample was blood. These receptors were taken from a girl under 18 with multiple sclerosis.

J is TRBJ1-1 and V is TRBV5-1; 7 bases align to TRBD1. The V segment lost 7 bases and the J segment 3 bases; nucleotides outside the gene matches: 9. Looked up from germline, CDR1 is SGHRS and CDR2 is YFSETQ. The CDR3 sequence is 14 residues long. Here the CDR3 DNA reads TGCGCCAGCGGGCCTCAACAGGGGCACACTGAAGCTTTCTTT. Translating it yields CASGPQQGHTEAFF. The whole variable domain, remainder taken from reference TRBV5-1 and TRBJ1-1, is KAGVTQTPRYLIKTRGQQVTLSCSPISGHRSVSWYQQTPGQGLQFLFEYFSETQRNKGNFPGRFSGRQFSNSRSEMNVSTLELGDSALYLCASGPQQGHTEAFFGQGTRLTVV.

The CDR3 DNA reads as TGTGCCAGCACCCGGAGGGGGGCAGAGACCCAGTACTTC. Protein sequence: CASTRRGAETQYF. The J gene is TRBJ2-5, the V gene TRBV2; D is possibly TRBD1 or TRBD2 (6 bases each). This CDR3 spans 13 amino acids. CDR1 is SNHLY and CDR2 is FYNNEI in the germline V gene. Between the trimmed V and J ends, which lost 7 bases and 4 bases, there was a span of 13 bases.

This clonotype was observed a few times. This chain uses TRBV12-3 or TRBV12-4 with TRBJ2-5; maybe TRBD1 (7 bases). Trimming took 6 bases from V and 3 from J, leaving 11 bases between them. The length of the CDR3 is 13 residues. In nucleotides, the CDR3 is TGTGCCAGCAGGGCGGGACAGAAAGAGACCCAGTACTTC. Residues: CASRAGQKETQYF.

The table lists this clonotype with a count of one. The chain is built from TRBV4-1 and TRBJ1-5; D is uncertain. Trimming shortened V by 1 base and J by 7 bases, and 14 bases separated the two germline ends. CDR3 length: 15 amino acids. Germline CDR1 is MGHRA and CDR2 is YSYEKL. The CDR3 nucleotides read TGCGCCAGCAGCCAAGGAGCAGACCCGGGGCAGCCCCAGCATTTT. It codes for CASSQGADPGQPQHF.

This clonotype has only a few counts. The rearrangement links TRBV20-1 to TRBJ1-5; TRBD1 agrees at 11 bases. Germline trimming cut 0 bases from V and 7 bases from J; bases unmatched to any gene: 11. Looked up from germline, CDR1 is DFQATT and CDR2 is SNEGSKA (reference sequence). This CDR3 comprises 17 residues. CDR3 protein: CSARDSGTGGGGQPQHF. In DNA, the CDR3 is TGCAGTGCTAGAGATAGCGGGACAGGGGGAGGAGGACAGCCCCAGCATTTT.

This clonotype was seen a handful of times. V and J are TRBV3-1 and TRBJ1-4; no clear D. Germline assignment: CDR1 LGHDT and CDR2 YNNKEL (reference sequence). With 1 base removed from V and 2 bases from J, the gap between germline ends came to 5 bases. CDR3 length: 14 amino acids. The CDR3 DNA follows: TGTGCCAGCAGCCAAGGCCATACTAATGAAAAACTGTTTTTT. Residues: CASSQGHTNEKLFF.

This chain links TRBV5-1 with TRBJ2-3, with TRBD2 as a possible D gene (7 bases). This CDR3 is built from 15 residues. V was cut by 6 bases and J by 2 bases, with 16 bases left in between. Germline values: CDR1 SGHRS, CDR2 YFSETQ. For the CDR3, the DNA is TGCGCCAGCACCCCCGGGGGGCTCCCCACAGATACGCAGTATTTT. Translation gives CASTPGGLPTDTQYF.

The table lists this clonotype with a count of one. The chain has TRBV7-8 and TRBJ1-1; no reliable D call. The CDR3 is 17 residues long. Germline-derived CDR1 and CDR2 are SGHVS and FQNEAQ. The germline V and J ends were trimmed by 1 base and 4 bases, with 19 bases remaining between them. The CDR3: CASSLGIRVIGVTEAFF. The CDR3 nucleotides read TGTGCCAGCAGCTTAGGGATTCGGGTGATTGGGGTCACTGAAGCTTTCTTT.

Comment on this clonotype: The germline gene is not matched at one end of the junction; a read error may be the cause. The chain joins TRBV20-1 to TRBJ1-5; TRBD1 is a possible D gene (5 bases). Germline loops: CDR1 DFQATT, CDR2 SNEGSKA (reference sequence). The CDR3 length is 14 residues. The CDR3 DNA is TGCAGTGCGAGAGGGACTGGGAGCAATCAGCCCCAGCATTTT. It is translated as CSARGTGSNQPQHF.

Only one count was recorded for this clonotype. The junction departs from the called germline gene at one end, perhaps through a read error. This chain uses TRBV5-1 with TRBJ2-3; D uncertain. CDR3 length: 14 residues. Germline CDR1 SGHRS, CDR2 YFSETQ. The CDR3 spells CASSLNLETDTQYF. The CDR3 DNA sequence: TGCGCCAGTAGCTTGAACCTAGAGACAGATACGCAGTATTTT.

The chain recombines TRBV15 with TRBJ2-5, with D possibly matching TRBD2 (5 bases). Trimming left V 0 bases short and J 5 bases short, with 16 bases between. This CDR3 has 16 amino acids. The germline gives CDR1 LNHNV, CDR2 YYDKDF (reference sequence). The CDR3 protein is CATSRDNSVGEETQYF. CDR3 DNA sequence: TGTGCCACCAGCAGAGATAATAGCGTCGGAGAGGAGACCCAGTACTTC.

This clonotype was observed a handful of times. The chain has TRBV29-1 and TRBJ2-1, with 9 bases matching TRBD1. The ends lost 4 bases at V and 1 base at J; junction bases unmatched: 5. The CDR3 extends over 15 amino acids. CDR1 is SQVTM, CDR2 ANQGSEA, per germline. CDR3 nucleotides: TGCAGCGTTGGGTACAGGGGGCTTTCCTACAATGAGCAGTTCTTC. This sequence encodes CSVGYRGLSYNEQFF.

In this sample, this clonotype turned up many times. This chain links TRBV10-2 with TRBJ2-1; D is uncertain. The germline V gene has CDR1 WSHSY and CDR2 SAAADI. The CDR3 is made up of 11 amino acids. Trimming shortened V by 6 bases and J by 6 bases, and 6 bases separated the two germline ends. DNA for the CDR3: TGCGCCAGCAGCGGGCCCAATGAGCAGTTCTTC. Encoded protein: CASSGPNEQFF.

This clonotype appeared many times. The chain is built from TRBV10-3 and TRBJ1-2, with a weak D call TRBD1 (6 bases). The CDR3 consists of 13 residues. Trimming left V 4 bases short and J 8 bases short, with 14 bases between. The germline V gene has CDR1 ENHRY and CDR2 SYGVKD. The CDR3: CAISGYRVEGYTF. The DNA of the CDR3 is TGTGCCATCAGTGGGTACAGGGTAGAAGGCTACACCTTC.

The sample holds a few counts of this clonotype. The chain uses TRBV20-1 and TRBJ2-3, with 12 bases identical to TRBD2. This CDR3 comprises 13 residues. Germline CDR1 reads DFQATT; CDR2 reads SNEGSKA (reference sequence). J lost 6 bases, V lost 6 bases, and 4 bases had no gene match. Written as DNA, the CDR3 is TGCAGTGCCACTAGCGGGGGGAGGGATACGCAGTATTTT. This translates into CSATSGGRDTQYF.

The chain joins TRBV20-1 to TRBJ1-5; 9 bases agree with TRBD1. This CDR3 comprises 13 residues. Germline-derived CDR1 and CDR2 are DFQATT and SNEGSKA (reference sequence). V shed 6 bases, J shed 5 bases, and the junction held 5 bases outside the gene matches. DNA of the CDR3: TGCAGTGCCGTGACAGGGGGGGATCAGCCCCAGCATTTT. This sequence encodes CSAVTGGDQPQHF.

In its sample, this clonotype was seen a few times. The CDR3 DNA is TGCAGCGTTGAAATGTTCTCTGGGGCCAACGTCCTGACTTTC. This encodes CSVEMFSGANVLTF. The J gene is TRBJ2-6, the V gene TRBV29-1, with D unclear. V dropped 2 bases and J dropped 0 bases, with 5 bases sitting between them. The germline V gene has CDR1 SQVTM and CDR2 ANQGSEA. The CDR3 covers 14 residues.

The rearrangement joins TRBV5-1 to TRBJ1-5; D ambiguous. The CDR3 is 15 residues long. CDR1 is SGHRS and CDR2 is YFSETQ in the germline V gene. V dropped 1 base and J dropped 7 bases, with 15 bases sitting between them. The CDR3 DNA is TGCGCCAGCAGCTTGTCGGATCCCCGGGCGCAGCCCCAGCATTTT. Translation gives CASSLSDPRAQPQHF.

The chain is built from TRBV10-3 and TRBJ1-4, with TRBD1 identical over 7 bases. The length of the CDR3 is 17 residues. Trimming took 4 bases from V and 3 from J; bases not matched to a gene: 11. In germline, CDR1 is ENHRY, CDR2 SYGVKD. As DNA, the CDR3 is TGTGCCATCAGTGCGCACAGGGGAGGGGGATCTAATGAAAAACTGTTTTTT. Residues: CAISAHRGGGSNEKLFF.

The V gene is TRBV20-1, the J gene TRBJ2-3, with 9 bases matching TRBD2. Trimming took 3 bases from V and 0 from J; bases not matched to a gene: 4. CDR1 is DFQATT and CDR2 is SNEGSKA in the germline V gene (reference sequence). This CDR3 region has 15 residues. CDR3 in amino acids: CSASTSGGSTDTQYF. CDR3 sequence (DNA): TGCAGTGCTAGTACGAGCGGGGGGAGCACAGATACGCAGTATTTT.

This clonotype came up a few times. This chain links TRBV9 with TRBJ2-3; 8 nucleotides match TRBD2. Unmatched junction bases numbered 8, after V lost 3 bases and J lost 2 bases. The CDR3 spans 16 residues. Germline loops: CDR1 SGDLS, CDR2 YYNGEE. CDR3 amino acids: CASSAQAGATTDTQYF. CDR3 nucleotide sequence: TGTGCCAGCAGCGCCCAAGCGGGGGCTACCACAGATACGCAGTATTTT.

This rearrangement joins TRBV29-1 to TRBJ2-3; TRBD2 agrees at 11 bases. Germline V gene lookup returns CDR1 SQVTM and CDR2 ANQGSEA. V lost 4 bases and J lost 3; bases outside the gene matches: 3. The CDR3 contains 14 residues. The CDR3 sequence: CSVVAGGWTDTQYF. The CDR3 region has the DNA TGCAGCGTTGTAGCGGGGGGGTGGACAGATACGCAGTATTTT.

The chain employs TRBV10-3 and TRBJ2-5; D unclear. The tail of the sequence fits TRBJ2-7 better, so the J call may be wrong. The CDR3 spans 14 residues. Germline V CDR1 and CDR2: ENHRY, SYGVKD. The CDR3 is CAISESTDSYEQYF. CDR3 coding DNA: TGTGCCATCAGTGAGTCGACGGACTCCTACGAGCAGTACTTC.

This chain connects TRBV4-1 to TRBJ2-2, with D possibly called TRBD1 or TRBD2 (5 bases each). CDR1 and CDR2 from the germline V gene are MGHRA and YSYEKL. Between the trimmed V and J ends, which lost 1 base and 3 bases, there was a span of 12 bases. This CDR3 spans 16 amino acids. CDR3 protein: CASSQVEGPHTGELFF. The DNA of the CDR3 is TGCGCCAGCAGCCAAGTTGAGGGACCCCACACCGGGGAGCTGTTTTTT.

This clonotype was detected many times. This chain connects TRBV10-3 to TRBJ2-7, with 7 positions matching TRBD1. The length of the CDR3 is 15 residues. In germline, CDR1 is ENHRY, CDR2 SYGVKD. V shed 4 bases and J 4 bases; nucleotides not matched to a gene: 10. CDR3 residues: CAISVGRGSTYEQYF. CDR3 in DNA: TGTGCCATCAGTGTAGGCAGGGGGTCTACGTACGAGCAGTACTTC.

This clonotype was recorded at least ten times. The chain is built from TRBV20-1 and TRBJ2-5; unclear D gene. The ends were cut back, 5 bases at V and 2 bases at J, with 15 bases in the middle. The CDR3 sequence is 14 residues long. The germline CDR1 and CDR2 sequences are DFQATT and SNEGSKA (reference sequence). The CDR3 protein is CSALGPLGQETQYF. CDR3 sequence (DNA): TGCAGTGCTCTCGGGCCCCTGGGGCAAGAGACCCAGTACTTC.

This clonotype was counted between two and nine times. The DNA for the CDR3 is TGTGCCATCAGTGAGAACAGGGGGCGCGGGGTGAACACTGAAGCTTTCTTT. Protein sequence: CAISENRGRGVNTEAFF. The V call is TRBV10-3, the J call TRBJ1-1, with 9 positions matching TRBD1. With V trimmed by 2 bases and J by 0 bases, 7 bases remained unmatched. The germline V gene encodes CDR1 ENHRY and CDR2 SYGVKD. The CDR3 has 17 amino acids.

A few counts support this clonotype. V usage is TRBV24-1 and J usage is TRBJ2-3; TRBD2 might be the D (5 bases). Germline CDR1 KGHDR, CDR2 SFDVKD. CDR3 length: 14 residues. Trimming took off 4 bases at V and 6 bases at J, with 13 bases between the two ends. CDR3 DNA: TGTGCCACCAGTGACCGCCGGACTGGGGATACGCAGTATTTT. Its translation: CATSDRRTGDTQYF.

This clonotype has more than one count but fewer than ten. This chain links TRBV5-1 with TRBJ2-5, with unresolved D. This CDR3 comprises 13 residues. V lost 0 bases to trimming and J lost 5 bases, with 8 bases between them. Germline lookup yields CDR1 SGHRS and CDR2 YFSETQ. The CDR3 spells CASSLVARETQYF. CDR3 coding DNA: TGCGCCAGCAGCTTGGTCGCGCGGGAGACCCAGTACTTC. Based on the CDR3 plus reference TRBV5-1 and TRBJ2-5, the full variable domain is KAGVTQTPRYLIKTRGQQVTLSCSPISGHRSVSWYQQTPGQGLQFLFEYFSETQRNKGNFPGRFSGRQFSNSRSEMNVSTLELGDSALYLCASSLVARETQYFGPGTRLLVL.

The chain employs TRBV20-1 and TRBJ1-2, with 9 bases that match TRBD1. With V trimmed by 0 bases and J by 0 bases, 11 bases remained unmatched. This CDR3 region has 18 residues. CDR1 is DFQATT and CDR2 is SNEGSKA in the germline V gene (reference sequence). The DNA for the CDR3 is TGCAGTGCTAGAGATGACCGTGGACAGGGGATTACTAACTATGGCTACACCTTC. Its protein is CSARDDRGQGITNYGYTF.

This clonotype was detected a few times. This chain joins TRBV2 and TRBJ1-5; no reliable D call. V lost 2 bases to trimming and J lost 2 bases, with 22 bases between them. CDR1 is SNHLY, CDR2 FYNNEI, per germline. The CDR3 extends over 19 amino acids. CDR3: CASSEYFRDEFVGNQPQHF. The DNA of the CDR3 is TGTGCCAGCAGTGAATATTTTAGAGATGAGTTCGTTGGCAATCAGCCCCAGCATTTT.

This chain uses TRBV10-3 with TRBJ1-5; 8 bases are shared with TRBD1. CDR1 and CDR2 (germline): ENHRY, SYGVKD. This CDR3 is 16 amino acids long. V lost 4 bases and J lost 6; bases outside the gene matches: 11. As DNA, the CDR3 is TGTGCCATCAGTGCCTCTCCTCCGGGACAGGCTCAGCCCCAGCATTTT. Its protein is CAISASPPGQAQPQHF.